This T cell receptor beta chain was obtained from a study of cytomegalovirus exposure and HLA in healthy donors. The PCR made use of 60 Vbeta and 13 Jbeta primers. The protocol was immunoSEQ multiplex PCR, while the TCRdb copy is restricted to in-frame clones and leaves out a portion. This table lists around 55,000 clones. The length of the CDR3 is 11 residues. Germline V gene lookup returns CDR1 MNHEY and CDR2 SVGAGI. V gave up 4 bases and J gave up 4 bases, with 5 bases separating them. The specimen was PBMCs. The rearrangement uses TRBV6-5 and TRBJ2-7; D is uncertain. The TCR comes from a man in his forties or fifties in good health and CMV-seropositive. The CDR3 DNA reads TGTGCCAGCAGTTCCGTATACGAGCAGTACTTC. The encoded protein is CASSSVYEQYF.